These T cell receptor beta chains were read from a single sample in a study of T-cell memory formation after mild COVID-19. TCRdb re-called the 5' RACE reads with MiXCR, one entry per CDR3 protein. The sample lists 550,000 to 700,000 distinct CDR3 sequences, roughly a sixth seen once, with about 7.4% in the top ten. Sequences were obtained from PBMCs or a T cell subset sorted from them (not recorded which). These receptors all come from an adult woman who had mild COVID-19 (a few samples of this study predate the infection). Cell type and time point are not known. The CDR3 runs from the conserved cysteine through the conserved F or W. D genes are given only for firm matches. Clone sizes are given selectively: once, few, many, or a class where the clone is expanded.

cdr3_length,v_call,d_call,clone_size,j_call,cdr3_aa,cdr3_nt
17,TRBV20-1,-,-,TRBJ2-5,CSARGSTADRVRETQYF,TGCAGTGCTAGAGGTAGCACGGCCGATCGCGTAAGGGAGACCCAGTACTTC
11,TRBV20-1,-,many,TRBJ2-5,CSASGQETQYF,TGCAGTGCTAGCGGCCAAGAGACCCAGTACTTC
14,TRBV6-5,TRBD1,-,TRBJ2-5,CASSRNRGKETQYF,TGTGCCAGCAGTCGGAACAGGGGGAAAGAGACCCAGTACTTC
15,TRBV6-5,TRBD1,-,TRBJ2-1,CASSRDRGWYNEQFF,TGTGCCAGCAGCCGGGACAGGGGGTGGTACAATGAGCAGTTCTTC
14,TRBV20-1,TRBD2,-,TRBJ2-7,CSAPGLAGTYEQYF,TGCAGTGCTCCTGGACTAGCGGGAACCTACGAGCAGTACTTC
13,TRBV6-6,TRBD1,few,TRBJ2-7,CASTDRMAYEQYF,TGTGCCAGCACGGACAGGATGGCCTACGAGCAGTACTTC
16,TRBV20-1,-,-,TRBJ2-2,CSARDFGGRNTGELFF,TGCAGTGCTAGAGATTTCGGGGGTCGGAACACCGGGGAGCTGTTTTTT
17,TRBV6-1,TRBD1,-,TRBJ2-7,CASSEVGPGQKSYEQYF,TGTGCCAGCAGTGAAGTGGGGCCGGGACAGAAGTCCTACGAGCAGTACTTC
12,TRBV7-9,-,-,TRBJ1-2,CASAMGPYGYTF,TGTGCCAGCGCCATGGGGCCCTATGGCTACACCTTC
11,TRBV2,-,few,TRBJ2-7,CASRLLYEQYF,TGTGCCAGCAGACTCCTCTACGAGCAGTACTTC
13,TRBV29-1,TRBD1,-,TRBJ1-1,CSVADTGGDEAFF,TGCAGCGTCGCGGACACAGGGGGTGATGAAGCTTTCTTT
14,TRBV11-2,-,few,TRBJ2-3,CASSLRQRTDTQYF,TGTGCCAGCAGCTTACGACAGCGCACAGATACGCAGTATTTT
15,TRBV5-1,TRBD1,-,TRBJ2-1,CASSFWTGAMNEQFF,TGCGCCAGCAGCTTTTGGACAGGGGCCATGAATGAGCAGTTCTTC
15,TRBV5-4,-,-,TRBJ2-1,CASSWRDQRGNEQFF,TGTGCCAGCAGCTGGAGGGACCAGAGAGGAAATGAGCAGTTCTTC
14,TRBV5-1,-,-,TRBJ1-2,CASSLKPGTYGYTF,TGCGCCAGCAGCTTAAAACCAGGGACATACGGCTACACCTTC
14,TRBV12-3/TRBV12-4,TRBD1,-,TRBJ2-1,CASNFRDRYNEQFF,TGTGCCAGCAACTTCCGGGACAGGTACAATGAGCAGTTCTTC
17,TRBV5-1,TRBD1,-,TRBJ1-2,CTSSFAGDRTTNYGYTF,TGCACCAGCAGCTTCGCAGGGGACAGAACAACAAACTATGGCTACACCTTC
17,TRBV2,-,-,TRBJ1-1,CASSAQGLANSNTEAFF,TGTGCCAGCAGTGCCCAAGGGCTCGCGAATTCGAACACTGAAGCTTTCTTT
16,TRBV5-5,-,many,TRBJ2-3,CASRHIWDTDTDTQYF,TGTGCCAGCAGACATATTTGGGACACCGACACAGATACGCAGTATTTT
13,TRBV23-1,-,-,TRBJ2-7,CASSQSLNYEQYF,TGCGCCAGCAGTCAATCTTTAAACTACGAGCAGTACTTC
14,TRBV27,-,-,TRBJ2-3,CASSWAGTADTQYF,TGTGCCAGTAGTTGGGCAGGGACGGCAGATACGCAGTATTTT
14,TRBV29-1,-,-,TRBJ1-2,CSAQGGPDGSGYTF,TGCAGCGCACAAGGGGGACCGGACGGTAGTGGCTACACCTTC
14,TRBV5-1,TRBD1,-,TRBJ1-4,CASSLGDRVEKLFF,TGCGCCAGCAGCTTGGGAGACAGGGTTGAAAAACTGTTTTTT
16,TRBV27,TRBD2,once,TRBJ2-1,CASSSPSGGANNEQFF,TGTGCCAGCAGTTCCCCTAGCGGGGGGGCCAACAATGAGCAGTTCTTC
12,TRBV15,-,-,TRBJ2-3,CATSRGGDTQYF,TGTGCCACCAGCAGAGGTGGAGATACGCAGTATTTT
15,TRBV6-5,TRBD1,-,TRBJ1-2,CASRQPGQTNYGYTF,TGTGCCAGCAGGCAACCGGGACAGACTAACTATGGCTACACCTTC
17,TRBV7-9,TRBD1,few,TRBJ2-7,CASSPRTSTGVPYEQYF,TGTGCCAGCAGCCCACGGACTTCGACAGGGGTGCCCTACGAGCAGTACTTC